This T cell receptor (beta chain) emerged from a study of OX40 agonist ivuxolimab in advanced cancers. As for the study more broadly: Ivuxolimab was an agonistic, fully human IgG2 monoclonal antibody directed against OX40 (CD134), a costimulatory receptor. Intravenous ivuxolimab was administered to patients every 2 weeks at six dose levels: 0.01, 0.1, 0.3, 1.5, 3 and 10 mg/kg. Among the approximately 50 dose-escalation patients, some 20 had hepatocellular carcinoma, 15 or so melanoma, 9 renal cell carcinoma and 9 head and neck cancer. In the dose-escalation cohort, approximately 83% of patients were male, and the mean age was 60 years with a range of roughly 20 to 85. Patients were allowed to have had prior anti-PD-1, anti-PD-L1 or anti-CTLA-4 therapy, and 40% of the dose-escalation patients had been treated with checkpoint inhibitors. Partial responses occurred in three dose-escalation patients: two with cutaneous melanoma and one with hepatocellular carcinoma. The point of sequencing TCRbeta in the periphery was to test whether ivuxolimab changed TCR sequence diversity and drove clonal T-cell expansion. The paper reports the monotherapy dose-escalation portion (N ≈ 50 patients) of the phase I ivuxolimab trial. Points the paper makes about the study in general: Which antigens the clonally expanded peripheral T cells were specific for was not determined. After ivuxolimab, more expanded clones were found on average in CD8+ T cells than in CD4+ T cells. Low levels of normalized T-cell clonal expansion were also shown by some nonresponding patients. In the 0.1-3.0 mg/kg groups, partial responders were among the patients with the lowest normalized peripheral clonal expansion, particularly in CD8+ T cells. At doses of 0.1 to 3.0 mg/kg, clonal expansion of both CD4+ and CD8+ T cells in blood was seen between baseline and week 6.

CDR3 length: 14 amino acids, cysteine to phenylalanine. Of the read, only the CDR3 DNA is kept; its 42 bases are in frame from base 1. Per the germline V gene, SGDLS is the CDR1 and YYNGEE is the CDR2. The junction shows trimming of 4 bases on V and 7 bases on J, and the gene matches do not reach 11 bases of it. As to this clone: The antigen it recognizes is unknown. The record has no base qualities; no much larger clone is one base away.

To sequence the TCRbeta CDR3 region, genomic DNA was isolated from the sorted cells. TCRbeta CDR3 regions were sequenced using the immunoSEQ Assay. TCRdb stores this immuneACCESS table with in-frame sequences only. Part of the clones is absent; in the studies checked, under half of the shortfall reflects unresolved V genes, and no reason is known for the rest. The sample has around 70,000 clones on record, about nine tenths of them singletons. About 5.5% of the sample rests with the top ten. The trial excluded patients who had a history of autoimmune disease or who were on systemic immunosuppression. Peripheral blood for TCR sequencing was collected from all dose cohorts at baseline, on cycle 4 day 1, and on cycle 7 day 1. Samples came from an open-label, multicenter, first-in-human phase I dose-escalation trial of ivuxolimab. Adults with locally advanced or metastatic head and neck squamous cell, hepatocellular, melanoma or renal cell carcinoma were enrolled in the trial. Before TCR sequencing, CD4+ T cells and CD8+ T cells were sorted from peripheral blood as separate populations.

The sequencing here drew on CD4+ or CD8+ T cells sorted from blood, taken in a trial of the OX40 agonist ivuxolimab. Here the chain combines TRBV9 and TRBJ2-7; the central 7 bases match TRBD2. The clonotype originates from an adult with an advanced solid tumor such as melanoma, head and neck, liver or kidney cancer. The CDR3 has the sequence CASSPTGGVGEQYF. The DNA sequence is as follows: TGTGCCAGCAGCCCAACTGGGGGGGTGGGGGAGCAGTACTTC.